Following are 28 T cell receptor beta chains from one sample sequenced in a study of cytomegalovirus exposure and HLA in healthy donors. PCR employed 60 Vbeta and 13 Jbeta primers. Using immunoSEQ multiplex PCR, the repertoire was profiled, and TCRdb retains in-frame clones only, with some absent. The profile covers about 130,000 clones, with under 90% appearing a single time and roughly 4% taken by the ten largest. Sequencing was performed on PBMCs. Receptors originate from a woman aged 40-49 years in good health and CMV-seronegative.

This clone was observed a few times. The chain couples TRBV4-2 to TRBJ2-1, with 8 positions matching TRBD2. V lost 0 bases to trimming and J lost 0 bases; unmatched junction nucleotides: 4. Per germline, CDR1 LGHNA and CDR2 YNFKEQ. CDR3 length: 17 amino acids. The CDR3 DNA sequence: TGTGCCAGCAGCCAAGATTTGGGGACTAGCTCCTACAATGAGCAGTTCTTC. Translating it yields CASSQDLGTSSYNEQFF.

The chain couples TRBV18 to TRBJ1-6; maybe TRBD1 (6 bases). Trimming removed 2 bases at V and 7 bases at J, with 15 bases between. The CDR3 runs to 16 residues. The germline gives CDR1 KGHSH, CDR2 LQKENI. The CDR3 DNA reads TGTGCCAGCTCACCAATTACTGGACAGCTGAATTCACCCCTCCACTTT. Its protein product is CASSPITGQLNSPLHF.

The CDR3 spells CASSLEAGNTEAFF. The CDR3 nucleotides are TGTGCCAGCAGCTTGGAGGCGGGGAACACTGAAGCTTTCTTT. The rearrangement links TRBV5-4 to TRBJ1-1; no reliable D call. The CDR3 extends over 14 amino acids. Per germline, CDR1 SGHNT and CDR2 YYREEE (reference sequence). V lost 0 bases and J 1 base, leaving 7 bases between the germline ends.

The CDR3, as DNA: TGTGCCAGCAGCTTCCCGCCAGGGAGGGTCTCCTACAATGAGCAGTTCTTC. It encodes CASSFPPGRVSYNEQFF. The chain is built from TRBV5-4 and TRBJ2-1, with 7 bases matching TRBD2. V trimming: 2 bases; J trimming: 0 bases; junction bases outside the gene matches: 8. The CDR3 contains 17 residues. The V gene's germline CDR1 is SGHNT and CDR2 YYREEE (reference sequence).

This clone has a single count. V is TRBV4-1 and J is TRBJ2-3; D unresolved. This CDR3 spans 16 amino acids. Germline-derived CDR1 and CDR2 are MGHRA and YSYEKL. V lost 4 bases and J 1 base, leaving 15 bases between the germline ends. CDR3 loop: CASSPLGSSGTDTQYF. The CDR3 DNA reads TGCGCCAGCAGCCCCCTCGGTAGCTCCGGCACAGATACGCAGTATTTT.

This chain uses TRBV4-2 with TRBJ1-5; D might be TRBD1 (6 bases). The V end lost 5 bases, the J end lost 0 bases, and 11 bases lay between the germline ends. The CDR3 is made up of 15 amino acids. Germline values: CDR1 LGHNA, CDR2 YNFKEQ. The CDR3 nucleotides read TGTGCCAGCAGCTATACAGGGAATAGCAATCAGCCCCAGCATTTT. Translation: CASSYTGNSNQPQHF.

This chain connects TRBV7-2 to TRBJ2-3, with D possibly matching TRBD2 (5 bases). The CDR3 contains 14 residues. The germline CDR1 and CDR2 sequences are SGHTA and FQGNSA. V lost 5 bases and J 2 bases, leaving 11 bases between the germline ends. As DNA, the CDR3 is TGTGCCAGCAGCCTGCAGACTATCACAGATACGCAGTATTTT. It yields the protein CASSLQTITDTQYF. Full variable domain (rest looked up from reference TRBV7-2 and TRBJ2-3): GAGVSQSPSNKVTEKGKDVELRCDPISGHTALYWYRQSLGQGLEFLIYFQGNSAPDKSGLPSDRFSAERTGGSVSTLTIQRTQQEDSAVYLCASSLQTITDTQYFGPGTRLTVL.

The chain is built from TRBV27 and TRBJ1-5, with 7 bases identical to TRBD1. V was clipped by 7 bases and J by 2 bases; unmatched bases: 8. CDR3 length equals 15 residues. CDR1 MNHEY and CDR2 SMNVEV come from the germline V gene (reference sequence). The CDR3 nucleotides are TGTGCCAGCAACCCTTCAGACAGGGGCAATCAGCCCCAGCATTTT. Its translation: CASNPSDRGNQPQHF.

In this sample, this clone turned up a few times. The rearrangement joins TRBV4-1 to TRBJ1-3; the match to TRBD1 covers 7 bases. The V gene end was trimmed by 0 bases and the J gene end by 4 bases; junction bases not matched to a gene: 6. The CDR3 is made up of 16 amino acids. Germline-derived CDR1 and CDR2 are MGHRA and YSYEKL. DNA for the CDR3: TGCGCCAGCAGCCAAGAAAGGCCAGGGGGGGGAAACACCATATATTTT. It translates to CASSQERPGGGNTIYF.

CDR3 loop: CASSPKRPSTDTQYF. The DNA for the CDR3 is TGTGCCAGCAGCCCGAAGAGGCCTAGCACAGATACGCAGTATTTT. The V and J genes are TRBV6-6 and TRBJ2-3; D is undetermined. This CDR3 has 15 amino acids. CDR1 MNHNY and CDR2 SVGAGI come from the germline V gene (reference sequence). V was pared by 6 bases and J by 0 bases, with 13 bases between.

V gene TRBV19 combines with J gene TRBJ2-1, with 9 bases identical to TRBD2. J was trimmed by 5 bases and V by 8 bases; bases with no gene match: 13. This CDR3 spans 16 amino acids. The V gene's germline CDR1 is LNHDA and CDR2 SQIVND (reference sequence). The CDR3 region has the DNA TGTGCCAGTCAAGAAGGGACTAGCTCCATCAACAATGAGCAGTTCTTC. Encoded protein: CASQEGTSSINNEQFF.

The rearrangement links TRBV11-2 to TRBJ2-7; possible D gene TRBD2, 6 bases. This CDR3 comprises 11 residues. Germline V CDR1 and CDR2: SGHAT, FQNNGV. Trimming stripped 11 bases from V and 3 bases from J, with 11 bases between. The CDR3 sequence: CAPLRDYEQYF. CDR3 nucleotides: TGTGCCCCATTGCGGGACTACGAGCAGTACTTC. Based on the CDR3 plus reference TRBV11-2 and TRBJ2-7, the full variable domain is EAGVAQSPRYKIIEKRQSVAFWCNPISGHATLYWYQQILGQGPKLLIQFQNNGVVDDSQLPKDRFSAERLKGVDSTLKIQPAKLEDSAVYLCAPLRDYEQYFGPGTRLTVT.

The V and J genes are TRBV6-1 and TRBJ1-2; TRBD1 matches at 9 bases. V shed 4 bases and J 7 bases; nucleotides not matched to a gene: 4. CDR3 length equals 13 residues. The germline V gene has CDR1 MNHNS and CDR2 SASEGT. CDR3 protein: CASSAGQGSGYTF. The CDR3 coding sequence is TGTGCCAGCAGTGCTGGACAGGGGTCTGGCTACACCTTC.

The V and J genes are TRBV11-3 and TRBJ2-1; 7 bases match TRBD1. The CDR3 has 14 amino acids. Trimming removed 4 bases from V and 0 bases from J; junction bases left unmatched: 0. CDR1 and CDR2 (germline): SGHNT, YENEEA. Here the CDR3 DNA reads TGTGCCAGCAGCTCAGGGGGCTCCTACAATGAGCAGTTCTTC. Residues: CASSSGGSYNEQFF.

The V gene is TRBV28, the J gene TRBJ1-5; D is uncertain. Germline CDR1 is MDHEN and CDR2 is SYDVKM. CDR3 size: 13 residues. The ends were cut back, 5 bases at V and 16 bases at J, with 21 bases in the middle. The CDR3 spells CASSPQARGLGHF. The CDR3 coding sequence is TGTGCCAGCAGTCCCCAGGCGCGGGGTTTAGGTCATTTT.

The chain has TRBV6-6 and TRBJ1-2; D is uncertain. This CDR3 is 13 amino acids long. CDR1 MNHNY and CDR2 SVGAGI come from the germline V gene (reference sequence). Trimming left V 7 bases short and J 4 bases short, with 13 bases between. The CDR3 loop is CASTTRLIYGYTF. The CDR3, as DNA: TGTGCCAGCACGACACGGTTAATCTATGGCTACACCTTC.

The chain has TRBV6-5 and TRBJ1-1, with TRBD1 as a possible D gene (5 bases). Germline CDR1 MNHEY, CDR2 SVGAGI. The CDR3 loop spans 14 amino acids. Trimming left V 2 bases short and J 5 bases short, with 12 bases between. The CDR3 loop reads CASSYAPGTTEAFF. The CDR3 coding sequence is TGTGCCAGCAGTTACGCGCCAGGGACTACTGAAGCTTTCTTT.

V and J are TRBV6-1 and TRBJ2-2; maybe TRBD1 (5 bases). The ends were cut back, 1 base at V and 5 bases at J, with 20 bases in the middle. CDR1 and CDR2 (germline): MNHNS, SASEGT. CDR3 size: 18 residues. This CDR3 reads CASSEDWRNRAGTGELFF. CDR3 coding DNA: TGTGCCAGCAGTGAAGATTGGCGGAATCGGGCAGGGACCGGGGAGCTGTTTTTT.

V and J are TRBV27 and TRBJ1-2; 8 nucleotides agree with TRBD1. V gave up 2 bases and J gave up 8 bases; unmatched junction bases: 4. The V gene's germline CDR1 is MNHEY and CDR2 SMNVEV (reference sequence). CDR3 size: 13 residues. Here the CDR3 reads CASSLRTGNGYTF. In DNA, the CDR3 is TGTGCCAGCAGTTTAAGGACAGGGAACGGCTACACCTTC.

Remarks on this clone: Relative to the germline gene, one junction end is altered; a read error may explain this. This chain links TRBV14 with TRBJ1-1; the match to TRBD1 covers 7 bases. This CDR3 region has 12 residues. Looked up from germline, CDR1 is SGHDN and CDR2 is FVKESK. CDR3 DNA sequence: TGTGCCAGCAGCTACAGAATAACCGACAGGGAATTT. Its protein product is CASSYRITDREF.

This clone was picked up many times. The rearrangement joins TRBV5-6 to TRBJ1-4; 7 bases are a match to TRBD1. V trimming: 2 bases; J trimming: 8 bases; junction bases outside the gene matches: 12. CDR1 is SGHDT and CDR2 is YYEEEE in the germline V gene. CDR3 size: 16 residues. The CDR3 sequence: CASSFIGGAEKEKLFF. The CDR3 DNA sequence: TGTGCCAGCAGCTTTATAGGGGGCGCGGAAAAGGAAAAACTGTTTTTT.

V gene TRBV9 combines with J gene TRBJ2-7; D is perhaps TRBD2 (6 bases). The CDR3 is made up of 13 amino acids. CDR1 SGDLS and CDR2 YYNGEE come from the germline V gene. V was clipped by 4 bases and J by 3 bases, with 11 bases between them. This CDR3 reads CASSRGGNYEQYF. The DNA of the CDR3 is TGTGCCAGCAGCCGAGGAGGGAACTACGAGCAGTACTTC.

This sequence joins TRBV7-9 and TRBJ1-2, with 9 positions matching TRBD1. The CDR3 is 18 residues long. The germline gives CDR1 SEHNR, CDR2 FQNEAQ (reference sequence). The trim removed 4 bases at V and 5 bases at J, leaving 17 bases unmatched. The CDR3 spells CASSSLVRTGEVTYGYTF. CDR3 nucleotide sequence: TGTGCCAGCAGCTCCCTCGTCAGGACAGGGGAAGTTACGTATGGCTACACCTTC.

CDR3 sequence reads: CASSLSPTDTQYF. The CDR3 bases are TGTGCCAGCAGCCTCTCCCCCACAGATACGCAGTATTTT. The V gene is TRBV7-2, the J gene TRBJ2-3; D gene ambiguous. This CDR3 is 13 amino acids long. The V end lost 5 bases, the J end lost 2 bases, and 8 bases lay between the germline ends. The V gene's germline CDR1 is SGHTA and CDR2 FQGNSA.

This CDR3 reads CSAPGDTEAFF. In nucleotides, the CDR3 is TGCAGTGCCCCAGGGGACACTGAAGCTTTCTTT. This chain links TRBV20-1 with TRBJ1-1, with a tentative D call TRBD1 (6 bases). CDR3 length: 11 amino acids. V was pared by 6 bases and J by 3 bases, with 8 bases between. Germline CDR1 and CDR2: DFQATT and SNEGSKA (reference sequence).

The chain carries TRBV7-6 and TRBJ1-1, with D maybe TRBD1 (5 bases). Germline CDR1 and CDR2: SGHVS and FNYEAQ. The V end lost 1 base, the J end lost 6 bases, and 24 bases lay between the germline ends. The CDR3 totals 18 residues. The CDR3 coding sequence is TGTGCCAGCAGCTTAGGGAAGTGGAGGGCTCAGAGGGGTGCTGAAGCTTTCTTT. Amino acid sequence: CASSLGKWRAQRGAEAFF. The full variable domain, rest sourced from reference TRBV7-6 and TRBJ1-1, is GAGVSQSPRYKVTKRGQDVALRCDPISGHVSLYWYRQALGQGPEFLTYFNYEAQQDKSGLPNDRFSAERPEGSISTLTIQRTEQRDSAMYRCASSLGKWRAQRGAEAFFGQGTRLTVV.

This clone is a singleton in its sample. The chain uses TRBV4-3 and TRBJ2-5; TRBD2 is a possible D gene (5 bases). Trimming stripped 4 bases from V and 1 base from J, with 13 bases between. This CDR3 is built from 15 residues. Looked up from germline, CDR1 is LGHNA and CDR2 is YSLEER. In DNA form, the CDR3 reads TGCGCCAGCAGCCGCCCGCGGGTACCCCAAGAGACCCAGTACTTC. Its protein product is CASSRPRVPQETQYF.

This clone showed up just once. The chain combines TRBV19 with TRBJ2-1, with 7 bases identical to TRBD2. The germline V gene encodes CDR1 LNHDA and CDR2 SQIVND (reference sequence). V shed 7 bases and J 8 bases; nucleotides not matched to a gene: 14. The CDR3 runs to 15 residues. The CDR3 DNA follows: TGTGCCAGTATCATGGGGGGGGGAAGGAGGGATGAGCAGTTCTTC. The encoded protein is CASIMGGGRRDEQFF.